One sample yielded the 12 T cell receptor beta chains listed below, sequenced in a study of shared clonotypes between healthy human individuals. Clones were sequenced by immunoSEQ multiplex PCR, and TCRdb holds only the in-frame ones, with some missing. This table has around 700,000 clones, roughly 70% appearing once. The sample taken for sequencing was memory CD4+ T cells sorted from blood. The sample's subset: CD45RA-negative fraction. The source of these receptors is a woman aged 25 to 39 in good health.

The chain links TRBV7-2 to TRBJ2-2; D remains unclear. The CDR3 covers 13 residues. V was cut by 4 bases and J by 4 bases, with 7 bases left in between. The V gene's germline CDR1 is SGHTA and CDR2 FQGNSA. In DNA form, the CDR3 reads TGTGCCAGCAGCTCTCTTTCCACCGGGGAGCTGTTTTTT. Protein product: CASSSLSTGELFF. Drawing the rest from reference TRBV7-2 and TRBJ2-2, the complete variable domain is GAGVSQSPSNKVTEKGKDVELRCDPISGHTALYWYRQSLGQGLEFLIYFQGNSAPDKSGLPSDRFSAERTGGSVSTLTIQRTQQEDSAVYLCASSSLSTGELFFGEGSRLTVL.

The chain links TRBV15 to TRBJ2-1, with D perhaps TRBD2 (5 bases). Germline V lookup: CDR1 LNHNV, CDR2 YYDKDF (reference sequence). The CDR3 extends over 14 amino acids. V lost 0 bases and J lost 8, with 11 bases in between. The CDR3 region is CATSRDRAGDEQFF. The DNA for the CDR3 is TGTGCCACCAGCAGAGATCGGGCGGGCGATGAGCAGTTCTTC.

This clone is a singleton in its sample. V is TRBV27 and J is TRBJ1-3, with D possibly TRBD1 on 6 matching bases. Germline CDR1 MNHEY, CDR2 SMNVEV (reference sequence). This CDR3 has 17 amino acids. V was clipped by 4 bases and J by 4 bases, with 20 bases between them. This chain's CDR3 is CASSSAGFPGHGNTIYF. The CDR3 DNA reads as TGTGCCAGCAGTTCAGCCGGGTTCCCGGGACACGGAAACACCATATATTTT.

The chain links TRBV6-1 to TRBJ2-5, with TRBD2 identical over 7 bases. Trimming took 0 bases from V and 5 from J; bases not matched to a gene: 3. Germline V lookup: CDR1 MNHNS, CDR2 SASEGT. CDR3 size: 14 residues. The CDR3 nucleotides read TGTGCCAGCAGTGAAGCGGGGAGGGCGGAGACCCAGTACTTC. Translating it yields CASSEAGRAETQYF.

The chain has TRBV5-4 and TRBJ2-3, with TRBD2 matching over 12 bases. Germline V gene lookup returns CDR1 SGHNT and CDR2 YYREEE (reference sequence). The J segment lost 6 bases and the V segment lost 4 bases, leaving 15 bases of the junction unmatched. The CDR3 is 18 residues long. The DNA for the CDR3 is TGTGCCAGCAGCACGGGTTTCGGCCCTAGCGGGAGGGTGGATACGCAGTATTTT. It translates to CASSTGFGPSGRVDTQYF.

This clone is a singleton in its sample. The gene calls are TRBV7-2 and TRBJ2-1; a weak D match, TRBD2 (6 bases). Germline assignment: CDR1 SGHTA and CDR2 FQGNSA. This CDR3 has 13 residues. V lost 4 bases, J lost 13 bases, and 17 bases lay in between. DNA of the CDR3: TGTGCCAGCAGCTCGGGGGACGGGATGGGCCAGTTCTTC. Translating it yields CASSSGDGMGQFF.

The chain's CDR3 is CASSLTGANVLTF. In nucleotides, the CDR3 is TGTGCCAGCAGCTTGACTGGGGCCAACGTCCTGACTTTC. The chain is built from TRBV11-3 and TRBJ2-6; no firm D call. The CDR3 is 13 amino acids. Trimming pared 3 bases from V and 2 bases from J, leaving 2 bases between. Looked up from germline, CDR1 is SGHNT and CDR2 is YENEEA. Full variable domain (remainder filled in from reference TRBV11-3 and TRBJ2-6): EAGVVQSPRYKIIEKKQPVAFWCNPISGHNTLYWYLQNLGQGPELLIRYENEEAVDDSQLPKDRFSAERLKGVDSTLKIQPAELGDSAVYLCASSLTGANVLTFGAGSRLTVL.

The chain links TRBV10-2 to TRBJ1-2, with 7 bases aligning to TRBD1. Germline V CDR1 and CDR2: WSHSY, SAAADI. The CDR3 spans 15 residues. Unmatched junction bases numbered 8, after V lost 3 bases and J lost 4 bases. CDR3 residues: CASSELGGGSYGYTF. The CDR3 bases are TGCGCCAGCAGTGAACTTGGAGGGGGCAGCTATGGCTACACCTTC.

This rearrangement joins TRBV7-9 to TRBJ2-7; unclear D gene. The ends were cut back, 2 bases at V and 4 bases at J, with 15 bases in the middle. CDR1 is SEHNR, CDR2 FQNEAQ, per germline (reference sequence). The CDR3 sequence is 15 residues long. The CDR3 region has the DNA TGTGCCAGCAGCTTAACCCAGGCCGCGACTTACGAGCAGTACTTC. Amino acid sequence: CASSLTQAATYEQYF.

The chain is built from TRBV30 and TRBJ2-7; 9 nucleotides match TRBD2. V lost 4 bases to trimming and J lost 6 bases; unmatched junction nucleotides: 7. The CDR3 length is 13 residues. Germline loops: CDR1 GTSNPN, CDR2 SVGIG (reference sequence). DNA for the CDR3: TGTGCCTGGACCCAGCGGGAGGAGGGCGAGCAGTACTTC. Translated: CAWTQREEGEQYF.

The CDR3 coding sequence is TGTGCCGGGACAGTCGGGCCCCCCTATGGCTACACCTTC. It translates to CAGTVGPPYGYTF. The chain carries TRBV30 and TRBJ1-2, with TRBD1 matching 7 bases. Per the germline V gene, CDR1 is GTSNPN and CDR2 is SVGIG (reference sequence). The ends lost 8 bases at V and 4 bases at J; junction bases unmatched: 10. This CDR3 has 13 amino acids.

The gene calls are TRBV25-1 and TRBJ2-5; perhaps D is TRBD1 or TRBD2 (5 bases each). The V end lost 5 bases, the J end lost 2 bases, and 12 bases lay between the germline ends. There are 14 residues in the CDR3. Germline loops: CDR1 MGHDK, CDR2 SYGVNS. CDR3 DNA: TGTGCCAGCAGTCAGTCGGGACCACAAGAGACCCAGTACTTC. This encodes CASSQSGPQETQYF.